A single sample is the source of the 5 T cell receptor beta chains below, sequenced in a study of blood T cell repertoires in COVID-19. The data were produced by immunoSEQ multiplex PCR, yet TCRdb's version contains in-frame clones alone and is incomplete. The sample carries roughly 300,000 clones, more than 75% recorded once. Sequenced sample: peripheral blood. These receptors were obtained from a woman between 45 and 60 years old with acute or convalescent COVID-19.

In its sample, this clone was seen many times. The genes are TRBV4-1 and TRBJ1-4; 7 bases match TRBD1. The CDR3 is made up of 15 amino acids. V trimming: 4 bases; J trimming: 8 bases; junction bases outside the gene matches: 10. In germline, CDR1 is MGHRA, CDR2 YSYEKL. The CDR3 DNA is TGCGCCAGCAGCCCGCAGACAGGGTCACGCGAAAAACTGTTTTTT. As protein: CASSPQTGSREKLFF.

For this clone: The same CDR3 can be traced to other DNA sequences in this sample. The gene calls are TRBV5-1 and TRBJ2-2, with D possibly TRBD1 on 5 matching bases. Germline V gene sequence: CDR1 SGHRS, CDR2 YFSETQ. The CDR3 consists of 14 residues. Trimming cost V 3 bases and J 4 bases, with 10 bases left between them. As DNA, the CDR3 is TGCGCCAGCAGCTCTCAGGGAAGCACCGGGGAGCTGTTTTTT. Amino acids: CASSSQGSTGELFF.

The chain links TRBV30 to TRBJ2-7; D might be TRBD1 (6 bases). CDR3 length equals 12 residues. From germline, CDR1 is GTSNPN and CDR2 SVGIG (reference sequence). V lost 3 bases and J 6 bases, leaving 12 bases between the germline ends. The CDR3 is CAWRTGSAEQYF. The CDR3 nucleotides read TGTGCCTGGAGGACAGGAAGTGCCGAGCAGTACTTC.

This chain links TRBV28 with TRBJ1-5; 7 bases align to TRBD1. The trim removed 6 bases at V and 6 bases at J, leaving 11 bases unmatched. CDR1 is MDHEN and CDR2 is SYDVKM in the germline V gene. This CDR3 is 15 amino acids long. CDR3 DNA sequence: TGTGCCAGCAGAACGAGGGGGTCAGGGGGTCAGCCCCAGCATTTT. Protein product: CASRTRGSGGQPQHF.

The genes are TRBV6-6 and TRBJ2-3; TRBD2 agrees at 11 bases. The CDR3 is 16 amino acids. CDR1 MNHNY and CDR2 SVGAGI come from the germline V gene (reference sequence). J gave up 4 bases and V 2 bases, and 5 bases lay outside the gene matches. The CDR3 region has the DNA TGTGCCAGCAGTTACCCTCCTAGCGGGAGGCCAGATACGCAGTATTTT. Residues: CASSYPPSGRPDTQYF.